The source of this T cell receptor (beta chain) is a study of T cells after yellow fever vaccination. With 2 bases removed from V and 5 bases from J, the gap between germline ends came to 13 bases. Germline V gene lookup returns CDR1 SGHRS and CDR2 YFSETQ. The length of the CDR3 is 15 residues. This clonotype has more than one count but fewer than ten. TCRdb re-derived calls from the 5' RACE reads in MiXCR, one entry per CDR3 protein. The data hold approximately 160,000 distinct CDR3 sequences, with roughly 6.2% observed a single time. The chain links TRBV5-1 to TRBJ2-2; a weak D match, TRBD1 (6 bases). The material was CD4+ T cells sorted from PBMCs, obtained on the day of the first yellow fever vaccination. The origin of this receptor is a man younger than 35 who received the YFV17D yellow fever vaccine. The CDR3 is CASSLQGVRTGELFF. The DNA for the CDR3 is TGCGCCAGCAGCTTACAGGGAGTTCGAACCGGGGAGCTGTTTTTT.